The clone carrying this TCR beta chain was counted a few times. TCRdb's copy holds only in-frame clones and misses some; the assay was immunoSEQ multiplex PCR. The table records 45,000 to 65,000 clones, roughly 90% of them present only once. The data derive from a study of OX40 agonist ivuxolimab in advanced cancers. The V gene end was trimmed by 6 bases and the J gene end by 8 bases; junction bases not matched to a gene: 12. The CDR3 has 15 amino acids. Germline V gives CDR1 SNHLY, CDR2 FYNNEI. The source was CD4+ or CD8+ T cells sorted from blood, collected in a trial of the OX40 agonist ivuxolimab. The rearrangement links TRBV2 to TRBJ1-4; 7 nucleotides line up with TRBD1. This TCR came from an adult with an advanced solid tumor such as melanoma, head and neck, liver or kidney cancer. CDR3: CASRKNRGSGEKLFF. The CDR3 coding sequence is TGTGCCAGCAGAAAGAACAGGGGCAGCGGGGAAAAACTGTTTTTT.